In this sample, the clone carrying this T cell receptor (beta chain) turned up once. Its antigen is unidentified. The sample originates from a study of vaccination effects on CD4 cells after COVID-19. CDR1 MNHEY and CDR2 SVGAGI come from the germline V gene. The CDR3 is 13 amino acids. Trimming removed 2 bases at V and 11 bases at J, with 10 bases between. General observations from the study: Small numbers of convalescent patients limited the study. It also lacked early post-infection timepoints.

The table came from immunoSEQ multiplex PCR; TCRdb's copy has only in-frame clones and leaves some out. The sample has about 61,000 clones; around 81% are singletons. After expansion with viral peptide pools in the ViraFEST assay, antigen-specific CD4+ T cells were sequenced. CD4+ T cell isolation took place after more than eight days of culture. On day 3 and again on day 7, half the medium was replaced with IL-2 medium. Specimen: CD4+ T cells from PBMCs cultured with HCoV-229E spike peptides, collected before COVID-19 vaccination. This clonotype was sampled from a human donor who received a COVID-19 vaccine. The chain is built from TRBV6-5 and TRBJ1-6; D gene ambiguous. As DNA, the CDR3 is TGTGCCAGCAGTTACAATCGTGGAACACCCCTCCACTTT. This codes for CASSYNRGTPLHF.